Only a few counts were recorded for the clone carrying this TCR beta chain. The data are from a study of blood T cells in healthy people across ages. V dropped 5 bases and J dropped 12; count of bases not matched to a gene: 10. The CDR3 covers 12 residues. CDR1 is MDHEN, CDR2 SYDVKM, per germline. A second roughly 6 to 11 cycle PCR used barcoded and J-beta primers. MiXCR, run by TCRdb on the 5' RACE reads, gives a single entry per CDR3 protein. The sample holds hundreds of thousands of distinct CDR3 sequences, about half seen once. V usage is TRBV28 and J usage is TRBJ2-7; 7 nucleotides line up with TRBD1. The receptor was derived from an older man in good health. The specimen sequenced was blood. The CDR3: CASSTWDSARYF. As DNA, the CDR3 is TGTGCCAGCAGTACTTGGGACAGTGCGAGGTACTTC.